What follows describes a single TCR beta chain. The antigen remains undetermined. This sample is part of a study of cytomegalovirus exposure and HLA in healthy donors. Study context: The Caucasian-associated ancestry cluster held over 80% of under 450 genotyped donors. Study observations and caveats: Compared with the approximately 670-donor mean, an Asian-associated ancestry cluster reportedly had fewer N-insertions, according to a later analysis.

The CDR3 extends over 14 amino acids. V was cut by 2 bases and J by 2 bases, with 6 bases left in between. CDR1 and CDR2 from the germline V gene are SGHTA and FQGTGA. The PCR made use of 60 Vbeta and 13 Jbeta primers. TCRdb keeps only in-frame clones here, not all; method: immunoSEQ multiplex PCR. The sample has about 70,000 clones; roughly 90% are singletons. Sequenced: PBMCs. This chain joins TRBV7-3 and TRBJ2-2; tentative D call: TRBD1 (5 bases). The clonotype was recovered from a woman aged 25 to 39 in good health and CMV-seronegative. CDR3 in DNA: TGTGCCAGCAGCTTAGGACAAAACACCGGGGAGCTGTTTTTT. Amino acid sequence: CASSLGQNTGELFF. The complete variable domain, with remaining parts taken from reference TRBV7-3 and TRBJ2-2, reads GAGVSQTPSNKVTEKGKYVELRCDPISGHTALYWYRQSLGQGPEFLIYFQGTGAADDSGLPNDRFFAVRPEGSVSTLKIQRTERGDSAVYLCASSLGQNTGELFFGEGSRLTVL.